The next 22 T cell receptor beta chains were all read from a single sample in a study of T cells after yellow fever vaccination. TCRdb processed the 5' RACE reads anew with MiXCR; each CDR3 protein has one entry. The data contain just over 300,000 distinct CDR3 sequences, 3% to 4.5% of them seen just once; the ten biggest clones take up about 25%. The sample in question was PBMCs, obtained on the day of the yellow fever booster vaccination. The receptors come from a young man who received the YFV17D yellow fever vaccine.

This clonotype showed up many times. The chain is built from TRBV19 and TRBJ2-2; D not resolved. The CDR3 runs to 13 residues. V dropped 5 bases and J dropped 6 bases, with 10 bases sitting between them. Germline assignment: CDR1 LNHDA and CDR2 SQIVND (reference sequence). CDR3 residues: CASSESRAGELFF. The CDR3 DNA reads as TGTGCCAGTAGTGAAAGTAGGGCCGGGGAGCTGTTTTTT.

This clonotype was detected many times. This chain connects TRBV7-8 to TRBJ2-1, with D possibly matching TRBD1 (5 bases). Between the trimmed V and J ends, which lost 5 bases and 4 bases, there was a span of 12 bases. There are 14 residues in the CDR3. CDR1 is SGHVS, CDR2 FQNEAQ, per germline. CDR3: CASSIYDSYNEQFF. The CDR3 nucleotides are TGTGCCAGCAGCATATACGACAGTTACAATGAGCAGTTCTTC.

There are many counts of this clonotype. This sequence joins TRBV7-2 and TRBJ1-1; 8 bases line up with TRBD1. The J segment lost 6 bases and the V segment lost 11 bases, leaving 17 bases of the junction unmatched. The CDR3 runs to 15 residues. The germline CDR1 and CDR2 sequences are SGHTA and FQGNSA. Here the CDR3 reads CAGGGTGPIGPEAFF. Here the CDR3 DNA reads TGTGCCGGCGGAGGGACAGGACCAATTGGCCCTGAAGCTTTCTTT. The full variable domain, completed using reference TRBV7-2 and TRBJ1-1, is GAGVSQSPSNKVTEKGKDVELRCDPISGHTALYWYRQSLGQGLEFLIYFQGNSAPDKSGLPSDRFSAERTGGSVSTLTIQRTQQEDSAVYLCAGGGTGPIGPEAFFGQGTRLTVV.

This clonotype came up many times. The rearrangement uses TRBV10-2 and TRBJ2-7, with 7 bases identical to TRBD2. Germline CDR1 reads WSHSY; CDR2 reads SAAADI. The CDR3 has 12 amino acids. V shed 10 bases and J 0 bases; nucleotides not matched to a gene: 3. The CDR3 coding sequence is TGCGCCATGGGAGGGAGCTCCTACGAGCAGTACTTC. Protein sequence: CAMGGSSYEQYF.

The table lists this clonotype with a few counts. The chain employs TRBV20-1 and TRBJ2-7, with D hard to call. Between the trimmed V and J ends, which lost 6 bases and 2 bases, there was a span of 11 bases. This CDR3 comprises 12 residues. From germline, CDR1 is DFQATT and CDR2 SNEGSKA (reference sequence). CDR3 in amino acids: CSATPGTYEQYF. Written as DNA, the CDR3 is TGCAGTGCAACCCCAGGAACCTACGAGCAGTACTTC.

This clonotype was recorded many times. This rearrangement joins TRBV7-3 to TRBJ2-5; no firm D call. The germline gives CDR1 SGHTA, CDR2 FQGTGA. Trimming shortened V by 0 bases and J by 4 bases, and 6 bases separated the two germline ends. The CDR3 sequence is 13 residues long. CDR3 region: CASSLTPPETQYF. Here the CDR3 DNA reads TGTGCCAGCAGCTTAACGCCCCCAGAGACCCAGTACTTC.

Many counts were recorded for this clonotype. The chain uses TRBV20-1 and TRBJ1-2; D is perhaps TRBD1 (6 bases). Germline V CDR1 and CDR2: DFQATT, SNEGSKA (reference sequence). CDR3 length equals 15 residues. V was pared by 0 bases and J by 5 bases, with 16 bases between. This CDR3 reads CSARDGVGQPYGYTF. The DNA for the CDR3 is TGCAGTGCTAGAGATGGGGTTGGACAGCCTTATGGCTACACCTTC.

The gene calls are TRBV20-1 and TRBJ2-1; 10 bases agree with TRBD2. J gave up 5 bases and V 3 bases, and 4 bases lay outside the gene matches. This CDR3 contains 14 residues. Germline CDR1 reads DFQATT; CDR2 reads SNEGSKA (reference sequence). CDR3 nucleotides: TGCAGTGCTAGGGAGCGGGGGGGCAACAATGAGCAGTTCTTC. Its protein product is CSARERGGNNEQFF.

V usage is TRBV24-1 and J usage is TRBJ1-2; D may be TRBD1 (6 bases). Trimming removed 4 bases from V and 3 bases from J, with 8 bases in between. This CDR3 has 13 residues. Germline V gene lookup returns CDR1 KGHDR and CDR2 SFDVKD. The CDR3 DNA reads TGTGCCACCAGTGAACAGGGTTACTATGGCTACACCTTC. Translating it yields CATSEQGYYGYTF.

The chain is built from TRBV6-1 and TRBJ1-6; TRBD1 is a possible D gene (5 bases). CDR3 length equals 15 residues. Trimming took off 5 bases at V and 6 bases at J, with 14 bases between the two ends. Germline V gene sequence: CDR1 MNHNS, CDR2 SASEGT. CDR3 protein: CASSPREIPNSPLHF. CDR3 nucleotide sequence: TGTGCCAGCAGTCCCAGGGAGATTCCTAATTCACCCCTCCACTTT.

The chain has TRBV7-9 and TRBJ2-1; perhaps D is TRBD1 or TRBD2 (6 bases each). The CDR3 runs 17 residues. In germline, CDR1 is SEHNR, CDR2 FQNEAQ (reference sequence). V shed 0 bases and J shed 5 bases, with 17 bases lying between them. DNA of the CDR3: TGTGCCAGCAGCTTAGCGCACGGGGGCCAGGGGCACAATGAGCAGTTCTTC. The encoded protein is CASSLAHGGQGHNEQFF.

This clonotype was seen only a few times. This chain uses TRBV12-3 or TRBV12-4 with TRBJ2-1; D call uncertain. The CDR3 spans 12 residues. Trimming stripped 8 bases from V and 6 bases from J, with 11 bases between. CDR3 sequence reads: CASSGIANEQFF. CDR3 bases: TGTGCCAGCTCTGGGATAGCCAATGAGCAGTTCTTC.

This clonotype was seen repeatedly, ten times or more. The chain couples TRBV6-2 or TRBV6-3 to TRBJ2-1; D is uncertain. With 5 bases removed from V and 6 bases from J, the gap between germline ends came to 11 bases. The CDR3 contains 13 residues. Germline V gene lookup returns CDR1 MNHEY and CDR2 SVGEGT. The CDR3 sequence: CASSRRGFNEQFF. CDR3 DNA: TGTGCCAGCAGTCGTCGAGGTTTCAATGAGCAGTTCTTC.

The V gene is TRBV7-8, the J gene TRBJ2-1, with D possibly being TRBD1 or TRBD2 (7 bases each). The V end lost 3 bases, the J end lost 5 bases, and 17 bases lay between the germline ends. CDR1 is SGHVS and CDR2 is FQNEAQ in the germline V gene. The CDR3 loop spans 16 amino acids. Written as DNA, the CDR3 is TGTGCCAGCAGCTTTAGGGGGGGGACAGTCAACAATGAGCAGTTCTTC. Amino acid sequence: CASSFRGGTVNNEQFF. Combining the CDR3 with reference TRBV7-8 and TRBJ2-1 gives the whole variable domain GAGVSQSPRYKVAKRGQDVALRCDPISGHVSLFWYQQALGQGPEFLTYFQNEAQLDKSGLPSDRFFAERPEGSVSTLKIQRTQQEDSAVYLCASSFRGGTVNNEQFFGPGTRLTVL.

This clonotype occurred a few times. J is TRBJ2-1 and V is TRBV7-9, with D perhaps matching TRBD2 (5 bases). V was cut by 4 bases and J by 5 bases, with 18 bases left in between. CDR1 SEHNR and CDR2 FQNEAQ come from the germline V gene (reference sequence). This CDR3 spans 16 amino acids. CDR3 bases: TGTGCCAGCAGCTCCCCTCCCTCGGACGGGGACAATGAGCAGTTCTTC. Amino acids: CASSSPPSDGDNEQFF.

The chain recombines TRBV7-2 with TRBJ2-3; 12 nucleotides match TRBD2. V shed 8 bases and J 3 bases; nucleotides not matched to a gene: 3. The germline gives CDR1 SGHTA, CDR2 FQGNSA. This CDR3 contains 14 residues. CDR3 protein: CASLTSGGTDTQYF. CDR3 sequence (DNA): TGTGCCAGCCTGACTAGCGGGGGAACAGATACGCAGTATTTT.

At least ten counts were recorded for this clonotype. J is TRBJ1-3 and V is TRBV4-2; possible D gene TRBD1, 6 bases. Germline CDR1 reads LGHNA; CDR2 reads YNFKEQ. There are 14 residues in the CDR3. V lost 5 bases and J lost 4, with 12 bases in between. In nucleotides, the CDR3 is TGTGCCAGCAGCACTTGGGACATCGGAAACACCATATATTTT. Amino acid sequence: CASSTWDIGNTIYF.

This clonotype was observed at least ten times. This chain connects TRBV6-6 to TRBJ2-6; D remains unclear. Germline CDR1 reads MNHNY; CDR2 reads SVGAGI (reference sequence). This CDR3 spans 12 amino acids. The CDR3 DNA reads TGTGCAGGCGGCTCTGGGGCCAACGTCCTGACTTTC. Its protein product is CAGGSGANVLTF.

At least ten counts were recorded for this clonotype. The J gene is TRBJ2-2, the V gene TRBV7-2, with a weak D call TRBD1 (6 bases). Germline CDR1 reads SGHTA; CDR2 reads FQGNSA. There are 16 residues in the CDR3. Deletions cut 1 base from V and 4 bases from J, with 13 bases between. CDR3: CASSLVPGTPTGELFF. The CDR3 DNA reads as TGTGCCAGCAGCTTAGTACCGGGGACACCCACCGGGGAGCTGTTTTTT.

This chain uses TRBV7-2 with TRBJ1-5, with a tentative D call TRBD1 (5 bases). CDR3 size: 16 residues. V dropped 1 base and J dropped 5 bases, with 15 bases sitting between them. The germline CDR1 and CDR2 sequences are SGHTA and FQGNSA. As DNA, the CDR3 is TGTGCCAGCAGCTTAGGGTCGGGGGTTACTTATCAGCCCCAGCATTTT. Protein: CASSLGSGVTYQPQHF.

The table lists this clonotype with a few counts. The chain is built from TRBV3-1 and TRBJ2-4, with D possibly being TRBD1 (6 bases). Trimming pared 0 bases from V and 1 base from J, leaving 19 bases between. CDR3 length: 19 amino acids. From germline, CDR1 is LGHDT and CDR2 YNNKEL (reference sequence). The CDR3: CASSQDFGGTGWAKNIQYF. As DNA, the CDR3 is TGTGCCAGCAGCCAAGATTTTGGGGGAACAGGGTGGGCCAAAAACATTCAGTACTTC.

This clonotype has a count of ten or more. The rearrangement uses TRBV7-9 and TRBJ1-1; a weak D match, TRBD1 (6 bases). This CDR3 comprises 13 residues. CDR1 is SEHNR, CDR2 FQNEAQ, per germline (reference sequence). V was shortened by 2 bases and J by 5 bases, with 9 bases between the two germline ends. The CDR3 loop reads CASSLQGRTEAFF. The DNA of the CDR3 is TGTGCCAGCAGCTTACAGGGGAGAACTGAAGCTTTCTTT. Based on the CDR3 plus reference TRBV7-9 and TRBJ1-1, the full variable domain is DTGVSQNPRHKITKRGQNVTFRCDPISEHNRLYWYRQTLGQGPEFLTYFQNEAQLEKSRLLSDRFSAERPKGSFSTLEIQRTEQGDSAMYLCASSLQGRTEAFFGQGTRLTVV.